This TCR beta chain was identified during a study of T cell responses to AZD1222 COVID-19 vaccine. Sequencing used immunoSEQ multiplex PCR; TCRdb keeps in-frame clones, though not all of them. The top ten hold 52% of the sample, which has some 47,000 clones, 83% seen once. This clone was recorded only once. V was clipped by 0 bases and J by 3 bases, with 9 bases between them. CDR3 length: 14 amino acids. Germline assignment: CDR1 MNHEY and CDR2 SMNVEV (reference sequence). The clonotype comes from an adult in good health. The sequences come from peripheral blood, collected on day 0 of AZD1222 vaccination. V gene TRBV27 combines with J gene TRBJ2-7; no firm D call. The CDR3 region has the DNA TGTGCCAGCAGTTTATCGTTCTTGAACTACGAGCAGTACTTC. Protein sequence: CASSLSFLNYEQYF.